The entry below gives a single TCR beta chain sequence along with its context. Its antigen is still unknown. No clone much larger than this one lies a single base away; base qualities are absent. These data are taken from a study of blood T cell repertoires in COVID-19 (TCRdb year 2020). Some background on the complete study: Collaborator samples came from the United States, Italy and Spain and covered acute and convalescent phases of COVID-19. The repertoires were released in a freely available public database intended as a resource for research on the immune response to SARS-CoV-2. Deeply sampled blood TCRbeta repertoires from subjects exposed to, actively infected with, or recovered from COVID-19 were included in the dataset. The material from the prospective study consisted of cDNA or gDNA derived from T cells, B-cell-depleted T cells, or PBMCs. HLA class I and class II types, where available, came from metadata supplied by the sample provider rather than from assay-based typing. The sample metadata nearly always contained a de-identified subject ID, COVID-19 status, age in years and sex. The samples were drawn from the first 160 participants of the ongoing ImmuneRACE study and from more than 1,000 subjects provided by 6 global collaborators. Broader findings and caveats from the paper: The quantity of clinical and demographic metadata differed by source and by participant and was supplied without curation.

One collaborating source in Seattle enrolled patients during active infection and followed them longitudinally through the course of disease. Whole blood was collected in K2EDTA tubes by collaborating institutions according to the institutions' own protocols. Collaborator samples were shipped for TCRbeta analysis as frozen whole blood, isolated PBMCs, or DNA extracted from either sample type. The CDR3 runs 15 residues from the cysteine to the phenylalanine. The read is trimmed to its CDR3 DNA, 45 bases read in frame from base 1. CDR1 and CDR2 are drawn from the germline V gene (reference sequence): LGHDT, YNNKEL. Cut back by 4 bases and 6 bases, the V and J ends lie 16 bases apart. TCRbeta CDR3 regions were amplified from genomic DNA using the immunoSEQ Assay, a bias-controlled multiplex PCR. The study's processing was this. The number of nucleated cells in each sample was estimated from the amplification of reference gene primers within the assay. To quantify the absolute abundance of each unique TCRbeta CDR3 rearrangement, sequence reads were collapsed and filtered. For each sample, productive Simpson clonality was calculated as the square root of Simpson's diversity index across productive rearrangements. The clones in this table, taken by TCRdb from immuneACCESS, are in-frame only. Not every clone is retained; where verified, under half of the shortfall comes from an unresolved V gene, and the cause of the rest is unknown. That table gives V, J and clone size, and the DNA gave D and trimming. For this sample there are 25,000 to 30,000 clones; roughly 93% appear just once. The ten largest account for 0.83% of the sample.

The specimen sequenced was peripheral blood. The TCR was taken from a woman in her seventies with COVID-19, enrolled during active disease. The chain is encoded by TRBV3-1 (or the pseudogene TRBV3-2) joined to TRBJ1-3, with no reliable assignment of the D segment. The nucleotide sequence reads TGTGCCAGCAGCCCAGGCGGGGTTTTGGCAAACACCATATATTTT. This yields the protein CASSPGGVLANTIYF.